This T cell receptor beta chain was recorded in a study of blood T cell repertoires in COVID-19. As for the study in general: Samples of COVID-19 (acute and convalescent) were obtained from the United States, Italy and Spain.

The germline V and J ends were trimmed by 5 bases and 5 bases, with 10 bases remaining between them. CDR3 length: 12 amino acids. Authors' analysis steps: The assay estimated nucleated cells by amplifying reference gene primers. The table came from immunoSEQ multiplex PCR; TCRdb's copy has only in-frame clones and leaves some out. V and J calls and clone size are copied from that table; D and trimming were computed from the DNA. The sample carries roughly 60,000 clones, 88% recorded once. The source is a man between 50 and 59 years old with active COVID-19. Specimen: peripheral blood. The chain is built from TRBV12-3 or TRBV12-4 and TRBJ2-7; perhaps TRBD1 as D (6 bases). The DNA for the CDR3 is TGTGCCAGCAGTCACACAGGGAACGAGCAGTACTTC. This sequence encodes CASSHTGNEQYF.